The 21 T cell receptor beta chains reported below all come from one sample, sequenced in a study of monozygotic twins with inflammatory bowel disease. After re-calling the 5' RACE reads, TCRdb lists one entry per CDR3 protein, DNA absent. The specimen's table records about 160,000 distinct CDR3 sequences. Sequenced sample: blood. The receptors were gathered from a human donor with ulcerative colitis or Crohn's disease, or a healthy co-twin of an affected twin (not recorded which).

The chain recombines TRBV5-4 with TRBJ1-5; checking the TCRdb D call of TRBD1 is not possible without DNA. The CDR3 runs 16 residues. In germline, CDR1 is SGHNT, CDR2 YYREEE (reference sequence). The CDR3 loop is CASSLAEAGGNQPQHF.

The chain links TRBV20-1 to TRBJ2-1; TCRdb's D call of TRBD2 is untestable without DNA. There are 13 residues in the CDR3. Germline CDR1 reads DFQATT; CDR2 reads SNEGSKA (reference sequence). The CDR3 loop is CSRTSGANNEQFF.

The chain joins TRBV10-3 to TRBJ1-5; TCRdb reports TRBD1, a call that lacks DNA to check it against. Looked up from germline, CDR1 is ENHRY and CDR2 is SYGVKD. The CDR3 loop spans 13 amino acids. The CDR3 sequence: CAIAGEPGQPQHF.

The chain joins TRBV20-1 to TRBJ2-7; the D call of TRBD1 rests on TCRdb alone, since no DNA is present to check it. This CDR3 has 13 residues. The germline V gene encodes CDR1 DFQATT and CDR2 SNEGSKA (reference sequence). CDR3 protein: CSATRQGLGEQYF.

CDR3: CASSTGTEVTDTQYF. This chain connects TRBV6-1 to TRBJ2-3; the D call from TCRdb, TRBD1, cannot be confirmed without DNA. From germline, CDR1 is MNHNS and CDR2 SASEGT. CDR3 length: 15 residues.

The V and J genes are TRBV7-2 and TRBJ2-3. Germline V gives CDR1 SGHTA, CDR2 FQGNSA. CDR3 size: 14 residues. This CDR3 is CASSNPGLTDRQYF.

This chain connects TRBV20-1 to TRBJ2-7. This CDR3 contains 15 residues. Germline V CDR1 and CDR2: DFQATT, SNEGSKA (reference sequence). CDR3 sequence reads: CSAREHGGSSYEQYF.

This chain uses TRBV5-1 with TRBJ2-7. Germline V gene sequence: CDR1 SGHRS, CDR2 YFSETQ. This CDR3 is 16 amino acids long. CDR3 sequence: CASRANLLAESYEQYF.

The rearrangement joins TRBV6-5 to TRBJ2-7. The V gene's germline CDR1 is MNHEY and CDR2 SVGAGI. CDR3 length: 13 residues. This CDR3 reads CASSSTATYEQYF.

The rearrangement uses TRBV7-2 and TRBJ2-7; TCRdb returns TRBD1, unconfirmable since there is no DNA. The CDR3 extends over 14 amino acids. Germline V CDR1 and CDR2: SGHTA, FQGNSA. The CDR3 protein is CASSTGQVYYEQYF.

This chain links TRBV6-1 with TRBJ1-1. Germline CDR1 is MNHNS and CDR2 is SASEGT. CDR3 size: 13 residues. The CDR3 loop reads CASSEGISSGAFF.

The chain recombines TRBV29-1 with TRBJ2-3; TCRdb proposes TRBD2, but this gene call is untestable without DNA. Per germline, CDR1 SQVTM and CDR2 ANQGSEA. CDR3 length: 15 amino acids. CDR3 amino acids: CSVNGLAGSTDTQYF.

The rearrangement uses TRBV28 and TRBJ1-2; TCRdb outputs TRBD1, but without DNA this stays unchecked. The germline V gene has CDR1 MDHEN and CDR2 SYDVKM. The CDR3 has 13 residues. The CDR3: CASSLGGQGGYTF.

The chain has TRBV4-1 and TRBJ1-1. The CDR3 totals 16 residues. Germline CDR1 and CDR2: MGHRA and YSYEKL. CDR3 region: CTSSQEVSGPATEAFF.

CDR3 amino acids: CASSLRGGKIF. The V call is TRBV12-3 or TRBV12-4, the J call TRBJ2-1; TCRdb selects TRBD1, and the lack of DNA leaves this call unchecked. This CDR3 is built from 11 residues.

The chain links TRBV5-1 to TRBJ2-7; with no DNA, the TCRdb D assignment of TRBD1 cannot be verified. Germline V gene lookup returns CDR1 SGHRS and CDR2 YFSETQ. The CDR3 is made up of 15 amino acids. The CDR3 region is CASSLGPGTLYEQYF.

The chain employs TRBV20-1 and TRBJ2-7; TCRdb designates TRBD2, a call that cannot be tested without DNA. The germline V gene has CDR1 DFQATT and CDR2 SNEGSKA (reference sequence). This CDR3 contains 15 residues. CDR3 sequence reads: CSARDPGPRAYEQYF.

The chain carries TRBV5-4 and TRBJ1-1. Germline CDR1 and CDR2: SGHNT and YYREEE (reference sequence). This CDR3 spans 14 amino acids. CDR3 region: CASSLGGVNTEAFF.

The chain carries TRBV5-4 and TRBJ1-1. Germline-derived CDR1 and CDR2 are SGHNT and YYREEE (reference sequence). CDR3 length: 13 residues. The chain's CDR3 is CASSLDSNTEAFF.

The chain joins TRBV5-1 to TRBJ2-2; TCRdb gives TRBD1 as the D gene, but with no DNA this cannot be confirmed. Germline values: CDR1 SGHRS, CDR2 YFSETQ. This CDR3 has 16 residues. The CDR3: CASSFGAGLNTGELFF.

J is TRBJ2-7 and V is TRBV20-1; TCRdb gives TRBD2 as the D gene, but with no DNA this cannot be confirmed. CDR3 size: 15 residues. Looked up from germline, CDR1 is DFQATT and CDR2 is SNEGSKA (reference sequence). The CDR3 region is CSASPAGRAIYEQYF.